The subject of this entry is one T cell receptor beta chain. It lacks a known antigen. One junction end disagrees with the germline gene, perhaps due to a read error. The data are from a study of T-cell memory formation after mild COVID-19 (dated by TCRdb to the early 2020s). Background on the whole study: TCR sequence clusters from the two donors were largely donor specific. The cohort was made up of two young adult volunteers, one female and one male, who were previously healthy. In a couple of donors, T-cell clones that expanded and contracted after mild COVID-19 were followed by sequencing TCRalpha and TCRbeta repertoires longitudinally. What the study reported, not specific to this receptor: SARS-CoV-2 specificity of the second-wave clones peaking on day 37 was not confirmed. Contracting CD4+ clones were located mainly in the CM and EM memory subsets, whereas CD8+ clones were found to be enriched in EMRA. Only two mild cases were covered in the study, and larger cohorts including severe cases with pre-infection samples were considered necessary. Some responding clones were detected in pre-infection memory, suggesting pre-existing cross-reactive memory T cells joined the SARS-CoV-2 response. From day 15 to 85, contracting clones showed balanced CD4/CD8 phenotypes, whereas a second wave of clones that expanded from day 15 to 37 leaned towards CD4+.

The cysteine opens and the phenylalanine closes a CDR3 of 12 amino acids. The entry retains the CDR3 DNA only, 36 bases that are in frame from base 1. CDR1 and CDR2, looked up from the germline V gene, are SGHRS and YFSETQ. Ficoll-Paque density gradient centrifugation was the method used to isolate PBMCs. TCRdb names Illumina NovaSeq 6000 as the instrument used. TCRalpha and TCRbeta cDNA libraries were built by 5'RACE with constant-segment primers, adding sample barcodes and unique molecular identifiers. Trizol reagent was used to extract RNA from every sample. Amplification of the libraries took two PCR steps, and the second step added a second sample barcode plus Illumina TruSeq adapters. The libraries were sequenced on an Illumina NovaSeq using 2 x 150 bp paired-end reads. The study's own analysis went as follows. With migec v1.2.7, reads were demultiplexed and then collapsed into UMI-guided consensus sequences. With mixcr v2.1.11, UMI consensuses were aligned to TRA and TRB V and J templates and assembled into clonotypes. Clonotypes were classified as expanded or contracted when called significant by both edgeR and NoisET, with noise models trained on biological replicates. edgeR calls used a false discovery rate-adjusted p below 0.01 and a log2 fold-change threshold of 1. As an exploratory analysis of dynamics, max-normalized trajectories of the 1000 most abundant clonotypes were examined by PCA with hierarchical clustering. Each responding clone was given a CD4 or CD8 phenotype based on the CD4+ and CD8+ repertoires, which had been sequenced separately. The public reads were reanalyzed by TCRdb: fastp trimming at Q25, MiXCR alignment, in-frame beta chains only. CDR3 protein sequences are deduplicated, and each keeps its most common genes and DNA. TCRdb's processing, not the authors', yielded these V and J calls. A total of roughly 260,000 distinct CDR3 sequences appear in this sample, roughly 15% of them only once. Of the sample, around 3.7% is held by the ten largest clones.

In this chain, TRBV5-1 is recombined with TRBJ1-6; confidence is insufficient to name the D gene. The sample consisted of PBMCs or a T cell subset sorted from them (not recorded which). The TCR comes from a man aged 18 to 35 who had mild COVID-19 (a few samples of this study predate the infection). The sample titles of this study are shuffled in the database, so cell type and time point are left out; the donor was told from shared clones. The nucleotides are TGCGCCAGCAGCTTGCCAGATTCAGCCCTCCACTTT. The encoded protein is CASSLPDSALHF.